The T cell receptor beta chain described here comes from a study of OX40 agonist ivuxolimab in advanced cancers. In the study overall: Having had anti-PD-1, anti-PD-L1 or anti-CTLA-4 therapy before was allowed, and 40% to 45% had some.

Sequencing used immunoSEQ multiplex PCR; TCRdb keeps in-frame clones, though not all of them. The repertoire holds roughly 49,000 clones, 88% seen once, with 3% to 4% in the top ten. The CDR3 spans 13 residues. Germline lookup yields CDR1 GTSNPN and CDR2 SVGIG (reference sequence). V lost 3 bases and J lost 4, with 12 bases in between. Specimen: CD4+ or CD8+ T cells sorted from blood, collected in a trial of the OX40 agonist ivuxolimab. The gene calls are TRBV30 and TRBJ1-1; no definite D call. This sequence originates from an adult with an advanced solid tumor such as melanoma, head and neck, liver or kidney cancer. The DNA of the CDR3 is TGTGCCTGGAGCGCAGACACCCGCACTGAAGCTTTCTTT. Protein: CAWSADTRTEAFF. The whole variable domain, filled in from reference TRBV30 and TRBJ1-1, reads SQTIHQWPATLVQPVGSPLSLECTVEGTSNPNLYWYRQAAGRGLQLLFYSVGIGQISSEVPQNLSASRPQDRQFILSSKKLLLSDSGFYLCAWSADTRTEAFFGQGTRLTVV.